These 14 T cell receptor beta chains share one sample of origin, sequenced in a study of shared clonotypes between healthy human individuals. Generated by immunoSEQ multiplex PCR, the TCRdb table keeps only in-frame clones and is missing some. Of approximately 2.4 million clones detected, under 97% appear once; the ten largest clones hold approximately 0.13%. The sequenced sample was naive CD4+ T cells sorted from blood. Regarding subset: CD45RA+ positively selected. The receptors were sampled from a man aged 18 to 30 in good health.

The CDR3 region is CASGQGLNQPQHF. In DNA form, the CDR3 reads TGTGCCTCCGGACAGGGCCTCAATCAGCCCCAGCATTTT. V gene TRBV30 combines with J gene TRBJ1-5; 8 positions agree with TRBD1. V was clipped by 7 bases and J by 3 bases; unmatched bases: 5. Germline V gives CDR1 GTSNPN, CDR2 SVGIG (reference sequence). The length of the CDR3 is 13 residues.

The chain joins TRBV25-1 to TRBJ2-6; D is possibly TRBD1 (6 bases). Germline-derived CDR1 and CDR2 are MGHDK and SYGVNS. The V and J ends lost 3 bases and 4 bases respectively, with 13 bases between them. The CDR3 has 16 residues. DNA for the CDR3: TGTGCCAGCAGTGAGACAGGATGGACGGGGGCCAACGTCCTGACTTTC. This codes for CASSETGWTGANVLTF.

The gene calls are TRBV11-2 and TRBJ2-7; no reliable D call. Germline V lookup: CDR1 SGHAT, CDR2 FQNNGV. CDR3 size: 13 residues. The V and J ends lost 4 bases and 0 bases respectively, with 7 bases between them. CDR3 sequence (DNA): TGTGCCAGCAGCTCCAGTGACTCCTACGAGCAGTACTTC. This codes for CASSSSDSYEQYF.

The V gene is TRBV5-1, the J gene TRBJ1-2, with D hard to call. There are 13 residues in the CDR3. CDR1 SGHRS and CDR2 YFSETQ come from the germline V gene. V lost 4 bases and J 6 bases, leaving 13 bases between the germline ends. The CDR3 nucleotides read TGCGCCAGCAGCACGCTCTCCGCCGATGGCTACACCTTC. Translated: CASSTLSADGYTF.

Concerning this clone itself: The identical CDR3 is also encoded by other nucleotide sequences in the sample. V usage is TRBV2 and J usage is TRBJ1-3; unclear D gene. This CDR3 region has 11 residues. V lost 1 base to trimming and J lost 7 bases, with 2 bases between them. The V gene's germline CDR1 is SNHLY and CDR2 FYNNEI. CDR3 coding DNA: TGTGCCAGCAGTGAAGGGAACACCATATATTTT. Amino acids: CASSEGNTIYF.

The chain joins TRBV15 to TRBJ2-4, with D unresolved. Germline CDR1 LNHNV, CDR2 YYDKDF (reference sequence). The V gene lost 1 base and the J gene lost 9 bases, with 7 bases spanning the gap. This CDR3 is built from 12 residues. CDR3 loop: CATSRGTSIQYF. CDR3 in DNA: TGTGCCACCAGCAGAGGTACTTCCATTCAGTACTTC.

The chain joins TRBV25-1 to TRBJ2-5; tentative D call: TRBD1 (6 bases). V lost 5 bases, J lost 4 bases, and 14 bases lay in between. In germline, CDR1 is MGHDK, CDR2 SYGVNS. The CDR3 covers 14 residues. Here the CDR3 reads CASSPKLGAETQYF. CDR3 bases: TGTGCCAGCAGTCCCAAGTTGGGGGCAGAGACCCAGTACTTC.

This rearrangement joins TRBV2 to TRBJ2-5; no clear D gene. This CDR3 contains 12 residues. Germline CDR1 SNHLY, CDR2 FYNNEI. Trimming removed 4 bases at V and 6 bases at J, with 9 bases between. The CDR3 reads CASSGNSKTQYF. The CDR3 DNA is TGTGCCAGCAGTGGAAATTCGAAGACCCAGTACTTC.

The chain combines TRBV30 with TRBJ1-1; perhaps TRBD1 as D (5 bases). The CDR3 contains 11 residues. V lost 3 bases to trimming and J lost 4 bases, with 6 bases between them. Germline V CDR1 and CDR2: GTSNPN, SVGIG (reference sequence). The CDR3 DNA is TGTGCCTGGAGGGGGGTCACTGAAGCTTTCTTT. As protein: CAWRGVTEAFF.

This rearrangement joins TRBV6-4 to TRBJ1-5; 7 bases agree with TRBD1. CDR3 length: 18 amino acids. Trimming at V came to 2 bases and at J to 1 base, leaving 11 bases not matched to a gene. Germline assignment: CDR1 MRHNA and CDR2 SNTAGT. CDR3 coding DNA: TGTGCCAGCAGTGACCAAACTACCGACAGGGCGAGCAATCAGCCCCAGCATTTT. Its protein product is CASSDQTTDRASNQPQHF.

The CDR3 here is CASSQGGGEKLFF. DNA for the CDR3: TGTGCCAGCAGTCAGGGGGGAGGTGAAAAACTGTTTTTT. This chain joins TRBV2 and TRBJ1-4, with 7 bases that match TRBD1. The germline gives CDR1 SNHLY, CDR2 FYNNEI. This CDR3 region has 13 residues. V was pared by 5 bases and J by 7 bases, with 4 bases of the junction left unmatched.

This clone appeared a single time. The J gene is TRBJ2-5, the V gene TRBV6-1, with 7 nucleotides matching TRBD2. CDR1 and CDR2 (germline): MNHNS, SASEGT. Losses at the gene ends were 8 bases for V and 5 bases for J; bases not matched to a gene: 11. This CDR3 has 14 amino acids. DNA for the CDR3: TGTGCCAGCGGTCCCGGGACTATTGGGGAGACCCAGTACTTC. It translates to CASGPGTIGETQYF.

The J gene is TRBJ2-7, the V gene TRBV5-4; 14 bases align to TRBD2. Germline values: CDR1 SGHNT, CDR2 YYREEE (reference sequence). J lost 4 bases, V lost 4 bases, and 13 bases had no gene match. The CDR3 is 18 amino acids. CDR3 sequence: CASSTVRTSGRTLYEQYF. The DNA of the CDR3 is TGTGCCAGCAGCACCGTTAGGACTAGCGGGAGGACGCTATACGAGCAGTACTTC.

This rearrangement joins TRBV19 to TRBJ2-1; the match to TRBD2 covers 11 bases. The trim removed 5 bases at V and 4 bases at J, leaving 7 bases unmatched. The CDR3 has 16 residues. CDR1 is LNHDA and CDR2 is SQIVND in the germline V gene (reference sequence). CDR3 amino acids: CASSRLAGLSYNEQFF. The CDR3 bases are TGTGCCAGTAGTCGACTAGCGGGGTTGTCGTACAATGAGCAGTTCTTC. The full variable domain, its missing parts supplied by reference TRBV19 and TRBJ2-1, is DGGITQSPKYLFRKEGQNVTLSCEQNLNHDAMYWYRQDPGQGLRLIYYSQIVNDFQKGDIAEGYSVSREKKESFPLTVTSAQKNPTAFYLCASSRLAGLSYNEQFFGPGTRLTVL.